These T cell receptor beta chains were read from a single sample in a study of cytomegalovirus exposure and HLA in healthy donors. Generated by immunoSEQ multiplex PCR, the TCRdb table keeps only in-frame clones and is missing some. The sample lists 90,000 to 130,000 clones, 70% seen once, with around 9% in the top ten. The sample taken for sequencing was PBMCs. Receptors originate from a man younger than 40 in good health and CMV-seropositive. CDR3s include the opening cysteine and the closing phenylalanine or tryptophan. D genes are given only for firm matches. Clone size is shown for a subset of rows, as once, few, many or a class of expanded clone.

d_call j_call clone_size v_call cdr3_aa cdr3_nt
TRBD1 TRBJ1-2 few TRBV30 CACGTGAYGYTF TGTGCCTGCGGGACAGGGGCTTATGGCTACACCTTC
TRBD1 TRBJ2-3 once TRBV18 CASSTRQGATDTQYF TGTGCCAGCTCAACAAGACAGGGGGCAACAGATACGCAGTATTTT
TRBD1 TRBJ1-5 NA TRBV19 CASRAGTGGIVNQPQHF TGTGCCAGTAGAGCCGGGACAGGGGGTATTGTAAATCAGCCCCAGCATTTT
NA TRBJ1-5 NA TRBV4-1 CASSQDHRNQPQHF TGCGCCAGCAGCCAAGATCATCGGAATCAGCCCCAGCATTTT
TRBD1 TRBJ1-5 NA TRBV28 CASMLDRGIVNQPQHF TGTGCCAGCATGTTGGACAGGGGGATCGTAAATCAGCCCCAGCATTTT
TRBD1 TRBJ1-5 NA TRBV6-6 CASSPRTGRPPQHF TGTGCCAGCAGCCCCCGGACAGGGCGTCCGCCCCAGCATTTT
NA TRBJ2-5 NA TRBV6-1 CASSLRTPGEETQYF TGTGCCAGCAGCCTTCGGACACCCGGCGAGGAGACCCAGTACTTC
NA TRBJ2-4 NA TRBV27 CASSTEGIQYF TGTGCCAGCAGTACAGAGGGCATTCAGTACTTC
NA TRBJ2-6 once TRBV6-1 CASSEGRWGTAGANVLTF TGTGCCAGCAGTGAGGGGCGGTGGGGTACGGCTGGGGCCAACGTCCTGACTTTC
NA TRBJ2-3 once TRBV5-1 CASSLEPRTDTQYF TGCGCCAGCAGCTTGGAGCCAAGAACAGATACGCAGTATTTT
NA TRBJ1-1 once TRBV14 CASSRPESGRNTEAFF TGTGCCAGCAGCCGACCTGAATCAGGGCGGAACACTGAAGCTTTCTTT
TRBD2 TRBJ2-7 once TRBV4-2 CASSLLAGAGSYEQYF TGTGCCAGCAGCCTACTAGCGGGGGCCGGATCCTACGAGCAGTACTTC
TRBD2 TRBJ2-3 NA TRBV9 CASSVVRAGATDTQYF TGTGCCAGCAGCGTAGTTCGAGCGGGAGCAACAGATACGCAGTATTTT
NA TRBJ2-7 NA TRBV25-1 CASSEYFRGEQYF TGTGCCAGCAGTGAATATTTCAGAGGCGAGCAGTACTTC
NA TRBJ1-2 few TRBV5-1 CASFSSPGEALYGYTF TGCGCCAGCTTCTCAAGCCCAGGGGAAGCTCTCTATGGCTACACCTTC
NA TRBJ2-2 NA TRBV29-1 CSVAGRMNTGELFF TGCAGCGTGGCGGGACGGATGAACACCGGGGAGCTGTTTTTT
NA TRBJ1-2 NA TRBV9 CASSASGQPNYGYTF TGTGCCAGCAGCGCCTCGGGACAACCTAACTATGGCTACACCTTC
TRBD2 TRBJ2-1 once TRBV29-1 CSVVVSRRLAGVPVNNEQFF TGCAGCGTTGTGGTGTCCAGGAGACTAGCGGGAGTCCCGGTGAACAATGAGCAGTTCTTC
NA TRBJ1-2 NA TRBV6-5 CASSLTHNYGYTF TGTGCCAGCAGTCTGACACACAACTATGGCTACACCTTC
TRBD2 TRBJ2-7 NA TRBV30 CAWTLGLGRYEQYF TGTGCCTGGACCCTGGGACTAGGCCGATACGAGCAGTACTTC
TRBD2 TRBJ2-2 NA TRBV27 CASSSLLELAGLSTGELFF TGTGCCAGCAGTTCCCTACTTGAACTAGCGGGCCTGAGCACCGGGGAGCTGTTTTTT
TRBD1 TRBJ1-2 NA TRBV29-1 CSVGLGTGDFDGYTF TGCAGCGTTGGACTTGGGACAGGAGACTTTGATGGCTACACCTTC
TRBD2 TRBJ2-3 NA TRBV5-1 CASSPRGGVLTDTQYF TGCGCCAGCAGCCCTCGGGGGGGGGTACTCACAGATACGCAGTATTTT
TRBD1 TRBJ1-2 NA TRBV19 CASRVDRDYGYTF TGTGCCAGTAGGGTAGACAGGGACTATGGCTACACCTTC
NA TRBJ1-1 NA TRBV6-5 CASSYSITERGSF TGTGCCAGCAGTTACTCGATAACGGAGCGAGGATCCTTT
TRBD2 TRBJ2-6 few TRBV29-1 CSVEEGRAGANVLTF TGCAGCGTTGAAGAGGGGAGGGCTGGGGCCAACGTCCTGACTTTC
TRBD1 TRBJ1-5 NA TRBV30 CAWSVKTGARQPQHF TGTGCCTGGAGTGTAAAGACAGGGGCCCGTCAGCCCCAGCATTTT
NA TRBJ1-1 NA TRBV5-1 CASSLRMNTEAFF TGCGCCAGCAGCCTGCGAATGAACACTGAAGCTTTCTTT
TRBD2 TRBJ2-7 NA TRBV30 CAWSVTHGAGGSYEQYF TGTGCCTGGAGTGTAACTCACGGAGCGGGGGGATCCTACGAGCAGTACTTC
TRBD2 TRBJ2-3 NA TRBV27 CASSRTSYFTDTQYF TGTGCCAGCAGCCGGACTAGTTATTTCACAGATACGCAGTATTTT
NA TRBJ2-5 NA TRBV11-3 CASSFGGGQETQYF TGTGCCAGCAGCTTCGGAGGAGGCCAAGAGACCCAGTACTTC
TRBD2 TRBJ2-2 NA TRBV19 CASTPDRGGNTGELFF TGTGCCAGTACCCCCGATCGCGGGGGGAACACCGGGGAGCTGTTTTTT
TRBD1 TRBJ2-2 once TRBV19 CASMTPPGQGITGELFF TGTGCCAGTATGACCCCTCCGGGACAGGGGATTACCGGGGAGCTGTTTTTT
TRBD1 TRBJ2-4 few TRBV27 CASSAPTETGFGIQYF TGTGCCAGCAGTGCCCCCACCGAGACAGGGTTTGGCATTCAGTACTTC
NA TRBJ2-7 NA TRBV7-3 CASSPQGGYEQYF TGTGCCAGCAGCCCCCAGGGAGGCTACGAGCAGTACTTC
NA TRBJ2-7 few TRBV6-5 CASSISRLSYEQYF TGTGCCAGCAGCATTTCGCGGCTCTCCTACGAGCAGTACTTC
TRBD1 TRBJ2-1 NA TRBV19 CASSKPRDRAYNEQFF TGTGCCAGTAGTAAACCGCGGGACAGGGCTTACAATGAGCAGTTCTTC